This paragraph reports one T cell receptor (beta chain). This clonotype has just a few counts. The clone's antigen remains unknown. Nothing much larger sits one base from this clone, and base qualities are not available. The library came from multiplex PCR. The instrument given in TCRdb is Illumina HiSeq 4000. To build TCR beta libraries, CDR3 regions were amplified by Arm-PCR using iRepertoire HTBI primers. PCR products were gel purified before sequencing. As for how the authors treated the data: Gene usage analysis of CDR3 amino acid clonotypes used the approximately 62 TRBV and some 15 TRBJ segments found across samples. COPE and FqMerger were used to merge the filtered high-quality paired reads into contigs. BLAST was used to align contigs to the IMGT TRBV, TRBD and TRBJ reference genes, and CDR3 was defined following IMGT. Highly expanded clones were defined as clonotypes with a frequency above 0.1%. Shannon entropy served as the measure of repertoire diversity, while the Gini coefficient captured V-J evenness. A clonotype found in more than one individual was treated as public. In TCRdb, the public reads were trimmed at Q25 with fastp and aligned with MiXCR, with productive beta chains retained. Rows matching on CDR3 protein sequence are summarized as one entry with the most common DNA and genes. The V and J calls were not made by the authors but by TCRdb's processing. The sample table holds hundreds of thousands of distinct CDR3 sequences, of which around 17% were seen once. Together, the top ten hold 18% of the sample.

The time point label, read with the paper, signifies: newly diagnosed GD, antithyroid drugs for less than 3 months. RNA was extracted from PBMCs in TRIzol for both TCR sequencing and RNA sequencing. The diagnosis of Graves' disease followed American Thyroid Association guidelines. Recruitment of patients was carried out at an endocrinology department in Xi'an, China. Each patient gave approximately 10 milliliters of peripheral blood, collected in an EDTA anticoagulant tube. Ficoll Paque Plus density gradient separation was used to isolate PBMCs, and no further T cell sorting was done. RNA quality was checked with an Agilent 2100 Bioanalyzer and agarose gel, and concentration with a NanoDrop 2000. The germline V gene (reference sequence) yields SEHNR for CDR1 and FQNEAQ for CDR2. The CDR3 numbers 13 residues from cysteine through phenylalanine. Solely the CDR3 DNA is kept, with 39 bases framed from the first base. Deletion took 0 bases off V and 14 bases off J, with a span of 13 bases between the germline ends.

This record comes from a study of regulatory T cells in long-lasting Graves disease listed by TCRdb under 2021. Looking at the study overall: Newly diagnosed Graves' disease patients had taken antithyroid drugs for less than 3 months. Patients with persistent Graves' disease were compared with patients with newly diagnosed Graves' disease using TCR sequencing and RNA sequencing of peripheral blood. The study was conducted in China and was registered as a clinical trial. A total of about 33 samples underwent TCR sequencing: about 13 from persistent and roughly 20 from newly diagnosed Graves' disease patients. The paper as a whole reports these results and caveats: Because the primary lesion, thyroid tissue, could not be accessed, the study looked at peripheral blood alone. The authors noted that the small sample size was a limitation that may lower accuracy. TRBV28, TRBJ1-2 and TRBJ2-5 were preferentially used in persistent disease, while TRBV20-1 and TRBJ2-1 were favored in newly diagnosed disease. Sequencing and analysis were restricted to the TCR beta chain. Persistent Graves' disease patients showed lower TCR Shannon entropy and fewer highly expanded clones than newly diagnosed patients, suggesting clonal expansion. Persistent patients shared more public clonotypes among themselves (under 3,000) than newly diagnosed patients did (approximately 970).

The same specimen was also included in a second study, on T cells in Graves' hyperthyroidism and ophthalmopathy. Reported in the second study: Graves' hyperthyroidism was defined as stable when no progression to ophthalmopathy occurred over 18 months of follow-up. The hyperthyroidism patients were between 18 and 65 years old and newly diagnosed, with a disease duration of less than 2 months. The study excluded patients with uncontrolled infections, other autoimmune diseases, pregnancy or lactation. Diagnoses relied on clinical symptoms, serum thyroxine and TRAb, thyroid ultrasound and orbital computed tomography. A first-round RT-PCR of the TCR CDR3 used the HTBI primer set with the Qiagen OneStep RT-PCR kit. Blood samples also contained most of the expanded thyroid clonotypes (frequency above 0.001), which suggests that blood repertoires may reflect thyroid immune responses. A model built on a 13 V-J signature distinguished ophthalmopathy from stable hyperthyroidism, reaching about 88% sensitivity and about 81% specificity in cross-validation and 80%/75% in testing. In validation, progression to ophthalmopathy was predicted by the model with around 70% sensitivity and about 72% specificity, a median of about 6 months before onset. A discovery cohort of about a hundred patients, roughly 40 with Graves' ophthalmopathy and more than 55 with stable Graves' hyperthyroidism, was used to find distinguishing TCR V-J signatures. Prospective prediction of ophthalmopathy was tested in an independent validation cohort consisting of about 19 hyperthyroidism patients and around 16 patients who later progressed to ophthalmopathy. The approximately 90 discovery patients were randomly split 7:3 into training and test sets. In addition, the study compared T-cell repertoires in thyroid tissue and in blood from several Graves' hyperthyroidism patients. Once sampling was done, hyperthyroidism patients were given methimazole at a starting dose of 30 mg daily, whereas ophthalmopathy patients were given high-dose intravenous methylprednisolone. Libraries were constructed in a second round of multiplex PCR, after which size selection and purification were carried out. The libraries were sequenced on an Illumina HiSeq2000 using paired-end 100 bp reads. SOAPnuke was used to process the raw data, removing reads that contained adapters or uncalled bases, had a mean Phred below 15, or lacked an exact match to the constant primer or identifier. COPE v1.2.5 was used to merge the high-quality paired reads, and each unique nucleotide sequence was defined as a clonotype. MiTCR v1.1 was used to align the clonotypes against IMGT TRBV, TRBD and TRBJ reference segments. The analysis included only V-J combinations with a frequency above 0.0001, which together covered more than 99% of the repertoires. The TCS score was defined as F50 (clonal expansion) divided by E x V (chaos), with BLOSUM62-based TCRdist calculated between CDR3 peptides within each V-J. Welch's t-statistics and random forest reduced around 510 V-J features to fewer than 15, which were used in a naive Bayes classifier (R e1071). Sample size was not statistically predetermined, and investigators were not blinded to group allocation. The paper reports TCR Vbeta CDR3 sequencing of 130 to 150 peripheral blood samples: some 44 ophthalmopathy, some 80 hyperthyroidism and around 17 progressor patients.

The rearranged chain carries TRBV7-9 and TRBJ1-4, with the D gene uncertain. The TCR was taken from a woman in her twenties or thirties with Graves disease. Donor details come from another sample of the same person, matched by shared clones. The sample in question was peripheral blood mononuclear cells (PBMCs), obtained at new diagnosis, from a patient treated with antithyroid drugs. The DNA reads TGTGCCAGCAGCTTAGCGCAAGGGTATCCCCTGTTTTTT. This translates into CASSLAQGYPLFF.